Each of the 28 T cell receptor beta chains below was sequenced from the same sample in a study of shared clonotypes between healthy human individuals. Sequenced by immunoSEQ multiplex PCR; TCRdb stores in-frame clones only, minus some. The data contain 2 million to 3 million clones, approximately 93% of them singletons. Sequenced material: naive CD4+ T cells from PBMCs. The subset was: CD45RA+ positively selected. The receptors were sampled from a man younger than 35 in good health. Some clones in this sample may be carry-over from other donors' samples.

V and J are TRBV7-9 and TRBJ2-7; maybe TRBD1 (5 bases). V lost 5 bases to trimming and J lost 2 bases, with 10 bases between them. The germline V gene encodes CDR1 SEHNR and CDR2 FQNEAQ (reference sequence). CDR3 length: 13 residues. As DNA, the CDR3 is TGTGCCAGCAGCCCGACAGATCCCTACGAGCAGTACTTC. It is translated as CASSPTDPYEQYF.

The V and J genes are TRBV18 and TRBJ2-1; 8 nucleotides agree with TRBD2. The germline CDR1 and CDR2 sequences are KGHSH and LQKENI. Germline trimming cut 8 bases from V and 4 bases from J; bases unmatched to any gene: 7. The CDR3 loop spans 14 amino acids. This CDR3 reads CASHAPSGYNEQFF. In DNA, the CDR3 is TGTGCCAGCCATGCGCCTAGCGGGTACAATGAGCAGTTCTTC.

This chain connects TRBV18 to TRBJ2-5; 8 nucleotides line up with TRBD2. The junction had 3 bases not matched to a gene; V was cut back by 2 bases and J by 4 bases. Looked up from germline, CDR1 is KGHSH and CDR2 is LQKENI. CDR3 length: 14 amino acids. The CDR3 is CASSPEAGGETQYF. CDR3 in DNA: TGTGCCAGCTCACCAGAGGCGGGGGGAGAGACCCAGTACTTC.

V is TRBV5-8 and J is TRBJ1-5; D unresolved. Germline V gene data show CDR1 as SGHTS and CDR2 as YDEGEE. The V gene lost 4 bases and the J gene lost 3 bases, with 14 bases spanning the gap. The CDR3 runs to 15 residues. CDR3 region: CASSPTVSLNQPQHF. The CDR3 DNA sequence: TGTGCCAGCAGCCCAACCGTTTCCCTCAATCAGCCCCAGCATTTT.

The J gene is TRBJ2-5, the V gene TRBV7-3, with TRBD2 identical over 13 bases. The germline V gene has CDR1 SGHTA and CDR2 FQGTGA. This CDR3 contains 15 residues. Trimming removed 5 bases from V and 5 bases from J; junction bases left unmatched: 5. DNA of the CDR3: TGTGCCAGCAGCGAGGGACTAGCGGGACGGGAGACCCAGTACTTC. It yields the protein CASSEGLAGRETQYF. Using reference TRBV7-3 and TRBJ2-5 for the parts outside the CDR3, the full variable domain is GAGVSQTPSNKVTEKGKYVELRCDPISGHTALYWYRQSLGQGPEFLIYFQGTGAADDSGLPNDRFFAVRPEGSVSTLKIQRTERGDSAVYLCASSEGLAGRETQYFGPGTRLLVL.

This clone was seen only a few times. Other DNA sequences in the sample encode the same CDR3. CDR3 in DNA: TGCAGCGTTGATAGAGCGGGCACCGGGGAGCTGTTTTTT. Amino acid sequence: CSVDRAGTGELFF. The chain combines TRBV29-1 with TRBJ2-2, with D possibly TRBD2 on 6 matching bases. This CDR3 has 13 residues. The germline CDR1 and CDR2 sequences are SQVTM and ANQGSEA. V was clipped by 3 bases and J by 4 bases, with 9 bases between them.

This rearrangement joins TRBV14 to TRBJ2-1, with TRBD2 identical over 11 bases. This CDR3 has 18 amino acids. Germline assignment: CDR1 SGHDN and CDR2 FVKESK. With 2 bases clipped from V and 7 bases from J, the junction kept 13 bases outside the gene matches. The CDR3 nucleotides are TGTGCCAGCAGCCAAAGGGTCTTAGCGGGAGGGCTCAGTAATGAGCAGTTCTTC. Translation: CASSQRVLAGGLSNEQFF. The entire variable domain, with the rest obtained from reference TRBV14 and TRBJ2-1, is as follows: EAGVTQFPSHSVIEKGQTVTLRCDPISGHDNLYWYRRVMGKEIKFLLHFVKESKQDESGMPNNRFLAERTGGTYSTLKVQPAELEDSGVYFCASSQRVLAGGLSNEQFFGPGTRLTVL.

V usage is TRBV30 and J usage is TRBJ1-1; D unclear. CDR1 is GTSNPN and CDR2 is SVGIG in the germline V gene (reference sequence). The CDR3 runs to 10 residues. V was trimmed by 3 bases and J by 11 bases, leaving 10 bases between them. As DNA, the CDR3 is TGTGCCTGGAGGGGCCCGCGGGCTTTCTTT. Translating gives CAWRGPRAFF.

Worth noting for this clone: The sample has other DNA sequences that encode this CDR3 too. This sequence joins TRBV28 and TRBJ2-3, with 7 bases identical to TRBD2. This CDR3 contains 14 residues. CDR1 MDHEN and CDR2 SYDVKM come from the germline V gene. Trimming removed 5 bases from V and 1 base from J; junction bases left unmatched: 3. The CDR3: CASSPGGRTDTQYF. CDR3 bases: TGTGCCAGCAGTCCGGGAGGCCGCACAGATACGCAGTATTTT.

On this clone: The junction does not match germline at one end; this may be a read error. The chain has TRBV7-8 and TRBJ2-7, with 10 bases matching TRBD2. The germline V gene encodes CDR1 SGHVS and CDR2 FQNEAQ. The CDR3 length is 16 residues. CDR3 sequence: CASSIGEREGTLRAHF. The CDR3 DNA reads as TGTGCCAGCAGCATAGGCGAGCGGGAGGGGACCCTACGAGCGCACTTC.

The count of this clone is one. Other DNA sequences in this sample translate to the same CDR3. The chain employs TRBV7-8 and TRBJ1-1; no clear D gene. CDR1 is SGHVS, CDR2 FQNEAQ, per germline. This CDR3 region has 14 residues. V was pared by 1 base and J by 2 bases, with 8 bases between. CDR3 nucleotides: TGTGCCAGCAGCTTAGTATCCGGTAACACTGAAGCTTTCTTT. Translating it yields CASSLVSGNTEAFF.

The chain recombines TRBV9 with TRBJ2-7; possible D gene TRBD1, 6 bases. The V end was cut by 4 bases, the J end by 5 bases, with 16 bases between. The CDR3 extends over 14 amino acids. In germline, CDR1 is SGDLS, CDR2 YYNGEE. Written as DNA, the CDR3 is TGTGCCAGCAGCCGGGGACAACCCGGCAACGAGCAGTACTTC. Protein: CASSRGQPGNEQYF. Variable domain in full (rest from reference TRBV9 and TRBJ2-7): DSGVTQTPKHLITATGQRVTLRCSPRSGDLSVYWYQQSLDQGLQFLIQYYNGEERAKGNILERFSAQQFPDLHSELNLSSLELGDSALYFCASSRGQPGNEQYFGPGTRLTVT.

The CDR3 bases are TGCGCCAGCAGCTTGGAGCCAGGCGGGACAGGGTTTAGGGAGCAGTACTTC. Amino acids: CASSLEPGGTGFREQYF. The V call is TRBV5-1, the J call TRBJ2-7, with 9 bases identical to TRBD1. The CDR3 length is 17 residues. Looked up from germline, CDR1 is SGHRS and CDR2 is YFSETQ. The J segment lost 7 bases and the V segment lost 0 bases, leaving 14 bases of the junction unmatched.

CDR3 residues: CASSLVAGVGTGELFF. Here the CDR3 DNA reads TGTGCCAGCAGCTTAGTCGCGGGAGTAGGGACCGGGGAGCTGTTTTTT. V gene TRBV11-2 combines with J gene TRBJ2-2, with 7 bases aligning to TRBD2. Trimming at V came to 1 base and at J to 5 bases, leaving 7 bases not matched to a gene. The CDR3 runs to 16 residues. CDR1 SGHAT and CDR2 FQNNGV come from the germline V gene.

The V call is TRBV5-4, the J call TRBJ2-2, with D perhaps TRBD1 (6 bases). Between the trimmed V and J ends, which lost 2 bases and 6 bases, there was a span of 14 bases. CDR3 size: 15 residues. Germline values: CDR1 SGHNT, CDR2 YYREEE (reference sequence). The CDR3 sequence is CASSFGTSFSGELFF. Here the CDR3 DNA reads TGTGCCAGCAGCTTTGGGACAAGCTTTTCCGGGGAGCTGTTTTTT.

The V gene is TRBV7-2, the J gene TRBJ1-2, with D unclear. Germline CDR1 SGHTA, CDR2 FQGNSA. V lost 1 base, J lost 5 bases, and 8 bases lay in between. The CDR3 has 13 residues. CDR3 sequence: CASSLDPVYGYTF. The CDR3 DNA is TGTGCCAGCAGCTTAGATCCCGTATATGGCTACACCTTC.

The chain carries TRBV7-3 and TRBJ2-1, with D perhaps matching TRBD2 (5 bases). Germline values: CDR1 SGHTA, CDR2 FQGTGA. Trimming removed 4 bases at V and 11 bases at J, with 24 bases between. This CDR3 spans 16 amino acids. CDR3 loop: CASSYPGSATLEKQFF. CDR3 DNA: TGTGCCAGCAGCTACCCTGGTAGCGCGACACTAGAAAAGCAGTTCTTC.

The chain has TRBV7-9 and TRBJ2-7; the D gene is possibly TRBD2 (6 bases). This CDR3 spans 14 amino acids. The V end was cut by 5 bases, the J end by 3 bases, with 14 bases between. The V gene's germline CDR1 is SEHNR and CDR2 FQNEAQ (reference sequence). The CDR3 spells CASSEAGVDYEQYF. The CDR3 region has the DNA TGTGCCAGCAGCGAAGCGGGTGTCGACTACGAGCAGTACTTC.

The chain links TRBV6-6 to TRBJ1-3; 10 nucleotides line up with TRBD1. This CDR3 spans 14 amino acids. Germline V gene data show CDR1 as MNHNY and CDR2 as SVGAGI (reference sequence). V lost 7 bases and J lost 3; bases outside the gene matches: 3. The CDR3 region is CASIDRGRGNTIYF. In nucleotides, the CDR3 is TGTGCCAGCATAGACAGGGGGCGTGGAAACACCATATATTTT.

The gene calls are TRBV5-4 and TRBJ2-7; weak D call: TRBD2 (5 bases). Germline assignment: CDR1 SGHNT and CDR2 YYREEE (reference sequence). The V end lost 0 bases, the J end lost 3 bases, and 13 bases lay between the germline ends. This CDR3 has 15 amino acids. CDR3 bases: TGTGCCAGCAGCTTGGCTCCGGGAAGGAGCTACGAGCAGTACTTC. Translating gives CASSLAPGRSYEQYF.

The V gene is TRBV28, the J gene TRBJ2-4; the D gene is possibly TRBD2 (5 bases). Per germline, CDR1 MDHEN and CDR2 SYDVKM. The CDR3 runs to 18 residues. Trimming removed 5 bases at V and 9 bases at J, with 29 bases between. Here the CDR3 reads CASSDTPGSGWPRGIQYF. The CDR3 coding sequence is TGTGCCAGCAGTGACACCCCGGGTTCGGGGTGGCCTCGAGGCATTCAGTACTTC.

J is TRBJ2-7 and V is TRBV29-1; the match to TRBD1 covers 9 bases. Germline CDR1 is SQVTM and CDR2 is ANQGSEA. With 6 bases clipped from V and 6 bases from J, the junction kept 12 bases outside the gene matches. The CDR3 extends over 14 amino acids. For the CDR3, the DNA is TGCAGCGTGGGCTCGGGGACAGGGAGAGCCGAGCAGTACTTC. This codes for CSVGSGTGRAEQYF.

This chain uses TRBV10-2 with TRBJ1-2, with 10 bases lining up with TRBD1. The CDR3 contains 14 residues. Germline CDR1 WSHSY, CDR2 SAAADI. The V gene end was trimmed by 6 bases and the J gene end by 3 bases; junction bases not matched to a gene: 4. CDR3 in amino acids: CASSDRGRDYGYTF. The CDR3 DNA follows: TGCGCCAGCAGCGACAGGGGGCGCGACTATGGCTACACCTTC.

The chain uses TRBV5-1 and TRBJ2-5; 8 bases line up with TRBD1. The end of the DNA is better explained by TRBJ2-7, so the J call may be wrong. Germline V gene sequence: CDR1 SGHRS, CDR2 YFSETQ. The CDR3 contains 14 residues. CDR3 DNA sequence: TGCGCCAGCAGCCCCGGGACAGGACTTTACGAGCAGTACTTC. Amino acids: CASSPGTGLYEQYF.

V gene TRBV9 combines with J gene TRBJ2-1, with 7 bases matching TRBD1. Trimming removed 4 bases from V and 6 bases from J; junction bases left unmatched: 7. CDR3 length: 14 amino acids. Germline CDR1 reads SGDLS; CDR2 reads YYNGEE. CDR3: CASSLQTGANEQFF. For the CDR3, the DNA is TGTGCCAGCAGCTTACAAACAGGGGCCAATGAGCAGTTCTTC. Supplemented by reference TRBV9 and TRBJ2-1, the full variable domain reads DSGVTQTPKHLITATGQRVTLRCSPRSGDLSVYWYQQSLDQGLQFLIQYYNGEERAKGNILERFSAQQFPDLHSELNLSSLELGDSALYFCASSLQTGANEQFFGPGTRLTVL.

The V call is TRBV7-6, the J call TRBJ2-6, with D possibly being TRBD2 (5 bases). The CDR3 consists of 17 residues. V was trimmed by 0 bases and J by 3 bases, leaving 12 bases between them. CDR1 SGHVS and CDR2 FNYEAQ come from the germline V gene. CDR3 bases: TGTGCCAGCAGCTTAGCCGAGGGTAGTGTTGGGGCCAACGTCCTGACTTTC. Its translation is CASSLAEGSVGANVLTF.

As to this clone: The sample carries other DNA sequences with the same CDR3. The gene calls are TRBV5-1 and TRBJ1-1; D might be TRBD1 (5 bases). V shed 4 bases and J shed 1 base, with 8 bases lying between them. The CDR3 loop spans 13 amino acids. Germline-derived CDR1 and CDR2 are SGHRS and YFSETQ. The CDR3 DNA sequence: TGCGCCAGCAGCACCGGACAGAACACTGAAGCTTTCTTT. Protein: CASSTGQNTEAFF.

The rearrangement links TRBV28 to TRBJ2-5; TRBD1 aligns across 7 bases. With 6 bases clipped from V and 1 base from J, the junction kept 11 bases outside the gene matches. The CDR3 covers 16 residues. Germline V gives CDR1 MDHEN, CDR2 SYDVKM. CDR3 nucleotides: TGTGCCAGCAGCAGAAAACTCGGGACAGCCCAAGAGACCCAGTACTTC. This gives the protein CASSRKLGTAQETQYF.